This TCR beta chain is from a study of blood T cell repertoires in COVID-19. Study as a whole: Sites in the United States, Italy and Spain provided acute and convalescent COVID-19 samples.

In the authors' methods: Amplification with reference gene primers provided the estimates of nucleated cell counts. The assay was immunoSEQ multiplex PCR, and TCRdb's table has in-frame clones only and misses some. The DNA was the basis for D and trimming; V, J and clone size are from that table. The sample includes 230,000 or so clones, about 85% seen only once; the top ten take roughly 6.7%. Participants were aged about 18 to 100 years from 20 to 30 US areas. Cohorts were assigned according to the clinical history that participants reported. The CDR3 has 18 amino acids. The ends lost 3 bases at V and 0 bases at J; junction bases unmatched: 10. The germline V gene has CDR1 DFQATT and CDR2 SNEGSKA (reference sequence).

The TCR comes from a woman aged 45-60 years who had been exposed to COVID-19. Input material: PBMCs or T cells enriched from blood (not recorded which). J is TRBJ1-6 and V is TRBV20-1; 8 nucleotides line up with TRBD1. In DNA form, the CDR3 reads TGCAGTGCTAGTAACACGGGACAGGCTAGCTCCTATAATTCACCCCTCCACTTT. This translates into CSASNTGQASSYNSPLHF.